What follows is one TCR beta chain and its context. The data were obtained in a study of cytomegalovirus exposure and HLA in healthy donors. The primer mix had 60 Vbeta and 13 Jbeta primers. Assay: immunoSEQ multiplex PCR; the TCRdb copy retains only in-frame clones and omits some. The sample includes more than 150,000 clones, over 75% of them seen just once. The CDR3 is 13 residues long. Germline loops: CDR1 MNHEY, CDR2 SMNVEV (reference sequence). With 1 base removed from V and 1 base from J, the gap between germline ends came to 4 bases. Sequencing input: PBMCs. The sequence derives from a man aged 18 to 29 in good health and CMV-seropositive. This chain links TRBV27 with TRBJ1-1; D is uncertain. This CDR3 reads CASSLYGNTEAFF. The CDR3 DNA sequence: TGTGCCAGCAGTTTATACGGGAACACTGAAGCTTTCTTT.